The text below deals with one T cell receptor (beta chain). Its target is not known. The sample belongs to a study of cytomegalovirus exposure and HLA in healthy donors. Overall study results and limits: Common viral pathogens (according to a later analysis) appeared linked to several of the most significant clusters. Owing to their indistinguishability, certain V segments, notably TRBV6-2 and TRBV6-3, were excluded.

60 Vbeta and 13 Jbeta primers were used in PCR. Sequenced by immunoSEQ multiplex PCR; TCRdb stores in-frame clones only, minus some. The sample contains more than 150,000 clones, approximately 80% of which appear only once. The CDR3 covers 16 residues. V shed 2 bases, J shed 9 bases, and the junction held 9 bases outside the gene matches. Germline V gene sequence: CDR1 LGHNA, CDR2 YSLEER. Sequencing was performed on PBMCs. The J gene is TRBJ2-1, the V gene TRBV4-3; 11 positions agree with TRBD2. The origin of this receptor is a girl aged 10-17 years in good health and CMV-seropositive. This CDR3 reads CASSQKVGTSGGEQFF. For the CDR3, the DNA is TGCGCCAGCAGCCAAAAGGTGGGGACTAGCGGTGGTGAGCAGTTCTTC.